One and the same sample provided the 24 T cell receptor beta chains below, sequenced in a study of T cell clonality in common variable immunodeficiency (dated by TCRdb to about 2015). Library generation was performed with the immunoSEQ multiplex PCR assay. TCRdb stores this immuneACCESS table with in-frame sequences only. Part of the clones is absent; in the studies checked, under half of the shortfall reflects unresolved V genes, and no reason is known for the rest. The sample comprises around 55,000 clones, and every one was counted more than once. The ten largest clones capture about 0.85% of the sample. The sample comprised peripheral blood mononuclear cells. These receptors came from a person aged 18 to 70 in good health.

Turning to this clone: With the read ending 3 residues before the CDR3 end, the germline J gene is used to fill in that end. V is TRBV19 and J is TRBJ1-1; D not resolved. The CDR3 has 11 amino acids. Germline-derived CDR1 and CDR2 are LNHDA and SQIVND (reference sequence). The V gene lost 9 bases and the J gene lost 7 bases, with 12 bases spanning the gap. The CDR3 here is CARSLYYEAFF. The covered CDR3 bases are TGTGCCAGGAGTCTGTACTATGAA.

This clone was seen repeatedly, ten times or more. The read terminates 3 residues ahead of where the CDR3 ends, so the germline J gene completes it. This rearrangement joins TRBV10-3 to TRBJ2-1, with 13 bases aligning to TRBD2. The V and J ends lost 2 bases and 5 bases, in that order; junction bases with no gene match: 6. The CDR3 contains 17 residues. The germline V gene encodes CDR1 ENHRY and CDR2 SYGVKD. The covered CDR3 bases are TGTGCCATCAGTGAGGGCTGGACTAGCGGGAGTAACAATGAG. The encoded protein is CAISEGWTSGSNNE. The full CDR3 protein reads CAISEGWTSGSNNEQFF.

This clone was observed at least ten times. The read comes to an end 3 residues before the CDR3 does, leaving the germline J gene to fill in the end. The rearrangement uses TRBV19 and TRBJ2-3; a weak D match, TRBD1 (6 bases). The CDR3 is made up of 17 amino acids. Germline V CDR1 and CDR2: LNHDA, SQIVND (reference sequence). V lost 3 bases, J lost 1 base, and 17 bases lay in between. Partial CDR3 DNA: TGTGCCAGTAGTATCGCCCTCCCAGGGGAAGGCACAGATACG. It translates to CASSIALPGEGTDT. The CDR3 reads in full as CASSIALPGEGTDTQYF.

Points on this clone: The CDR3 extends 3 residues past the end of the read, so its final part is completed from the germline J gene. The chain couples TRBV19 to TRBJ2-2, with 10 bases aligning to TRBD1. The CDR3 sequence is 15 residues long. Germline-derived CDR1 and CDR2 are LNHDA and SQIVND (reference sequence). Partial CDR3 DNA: TGTGCCAGTAGTTCCCGGACAGGGGGGGATGAAAAG. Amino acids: CASSSRTGGDEK. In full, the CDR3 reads CASSSRTGGDEKLFF.

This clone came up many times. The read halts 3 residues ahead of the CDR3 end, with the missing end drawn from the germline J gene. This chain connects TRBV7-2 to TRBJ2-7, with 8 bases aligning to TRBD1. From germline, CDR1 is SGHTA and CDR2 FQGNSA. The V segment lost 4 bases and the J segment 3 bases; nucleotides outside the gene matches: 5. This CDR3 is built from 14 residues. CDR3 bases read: TGTGCCAGCAGCTCATCAGGACAGGGCTACGAG. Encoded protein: CASSSSGQGYE. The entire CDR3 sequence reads CASSSSGQGYEQYF.

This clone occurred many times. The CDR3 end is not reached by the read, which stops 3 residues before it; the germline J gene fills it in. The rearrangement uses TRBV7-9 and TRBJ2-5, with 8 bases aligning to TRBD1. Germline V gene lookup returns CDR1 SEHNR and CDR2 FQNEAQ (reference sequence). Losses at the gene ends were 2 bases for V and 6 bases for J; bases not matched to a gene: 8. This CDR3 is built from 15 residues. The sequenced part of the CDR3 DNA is TGTGCCAGCAGCTTAAGGGCAGGGGGCGTTCAGACC. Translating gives CASSLRAGGVQT. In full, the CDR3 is CASSLRAGGVQTQYF.

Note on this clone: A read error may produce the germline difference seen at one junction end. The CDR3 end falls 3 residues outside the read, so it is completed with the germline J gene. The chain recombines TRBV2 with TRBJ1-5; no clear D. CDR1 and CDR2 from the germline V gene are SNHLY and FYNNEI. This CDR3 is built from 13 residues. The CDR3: CAGSAGSNQPQHF. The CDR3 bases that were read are TGTGCCGGCAGTGCGGGTAGCAATCAGCCC.

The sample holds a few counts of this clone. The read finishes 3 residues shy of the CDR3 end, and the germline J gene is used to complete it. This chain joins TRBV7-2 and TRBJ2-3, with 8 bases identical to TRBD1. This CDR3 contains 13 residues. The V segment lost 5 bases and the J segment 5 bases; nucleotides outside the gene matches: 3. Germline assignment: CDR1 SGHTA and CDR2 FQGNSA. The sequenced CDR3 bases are TGTGCCAGCAGCCGTGACAGGGGAGATACG. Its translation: CASSRDRGDT. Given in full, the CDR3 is CASSRDRGDTQYF.

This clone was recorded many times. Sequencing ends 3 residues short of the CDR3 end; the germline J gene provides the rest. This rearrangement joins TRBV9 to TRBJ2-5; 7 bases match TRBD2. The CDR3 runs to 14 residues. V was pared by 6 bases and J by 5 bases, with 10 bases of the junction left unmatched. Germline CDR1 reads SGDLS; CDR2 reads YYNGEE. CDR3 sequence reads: CASTKGRGSETQYF. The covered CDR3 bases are TGTGCCAGCACCAAAGGGAGGGGAAGCGAGACC. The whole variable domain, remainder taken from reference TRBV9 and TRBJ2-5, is DSGVTQTPKHLITATGQRVTLRCSPRSGDLSVYWYQQSLDQGLQFLIQYYNGEERAKGNILERFSAQQFPDLHSELNLSSLELGDSALYFCASTKGRGSETQYFGPGTRLLVL.

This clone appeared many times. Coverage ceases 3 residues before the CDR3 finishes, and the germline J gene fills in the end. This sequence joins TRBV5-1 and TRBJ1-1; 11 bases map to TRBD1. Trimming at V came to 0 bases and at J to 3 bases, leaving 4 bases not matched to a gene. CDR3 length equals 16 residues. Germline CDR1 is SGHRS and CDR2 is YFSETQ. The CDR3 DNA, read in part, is TGCGCCAGCAGCTTGGGTAGGACAGGGGGCCACACTGAA. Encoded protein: CASSLGRTGGHTE. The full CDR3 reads CASSLGRTGGHTEAFF.

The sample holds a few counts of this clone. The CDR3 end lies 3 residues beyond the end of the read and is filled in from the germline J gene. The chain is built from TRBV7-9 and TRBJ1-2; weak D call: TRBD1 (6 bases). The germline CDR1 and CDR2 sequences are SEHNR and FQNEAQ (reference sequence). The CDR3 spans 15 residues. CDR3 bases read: TGTGCCAGCAGCTTAGAACAGGGAAGGTCCTACGAC. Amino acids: CASSLEQGRSYD. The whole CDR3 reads CASSLEQGRSYDYTF.

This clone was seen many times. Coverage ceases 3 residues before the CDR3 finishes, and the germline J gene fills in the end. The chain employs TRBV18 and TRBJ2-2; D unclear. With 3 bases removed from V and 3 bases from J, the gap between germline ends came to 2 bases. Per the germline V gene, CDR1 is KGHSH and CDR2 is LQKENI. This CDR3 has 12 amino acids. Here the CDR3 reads CASSPYTGELFF. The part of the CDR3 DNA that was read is TGTGCCAGCTCACCCTACACCGGGGAG.

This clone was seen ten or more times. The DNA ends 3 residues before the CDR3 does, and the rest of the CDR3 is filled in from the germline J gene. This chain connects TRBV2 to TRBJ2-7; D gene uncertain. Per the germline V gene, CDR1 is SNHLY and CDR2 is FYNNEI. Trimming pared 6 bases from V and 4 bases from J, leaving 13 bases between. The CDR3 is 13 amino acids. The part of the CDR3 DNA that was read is TGTGCCAGCAGCCCTAGAACCACATACGAG. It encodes CASSPRTTYE. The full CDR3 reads CASSPRTTYEQYF. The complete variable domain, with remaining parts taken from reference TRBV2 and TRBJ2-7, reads EPEVTQTPSHQVTQMGQEVILRCVPISNHLYFYWYRQILGQKVEFLVSFYNNEISEKSEIFDDQFSVERPDGSNFTLKIRSTKLEDSAMYFCASSPRTTYEQYFGPGTRLTVT.

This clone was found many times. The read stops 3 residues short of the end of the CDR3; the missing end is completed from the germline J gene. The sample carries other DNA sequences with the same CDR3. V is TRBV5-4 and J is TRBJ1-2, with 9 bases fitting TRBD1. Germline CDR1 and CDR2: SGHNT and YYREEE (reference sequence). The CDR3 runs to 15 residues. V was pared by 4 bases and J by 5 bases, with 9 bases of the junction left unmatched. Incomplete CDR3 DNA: TGTGCCAGCAGCCGGCCGGGACAGGGAGGTTATGGC. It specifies CASSRPGQGGYG. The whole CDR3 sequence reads CASSRPGQGGYGYTF. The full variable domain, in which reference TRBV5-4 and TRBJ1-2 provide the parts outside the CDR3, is ETGVTQSPTHLIKTRGQQVTLRCSSQSGHNTVSWYQQALGQGPQFIFQYYREEENGRGNFPPRFSGLQFPNYSSELNVNALELDDSALYLCASSRPGQGGYGYTFGSGTRLTVV.

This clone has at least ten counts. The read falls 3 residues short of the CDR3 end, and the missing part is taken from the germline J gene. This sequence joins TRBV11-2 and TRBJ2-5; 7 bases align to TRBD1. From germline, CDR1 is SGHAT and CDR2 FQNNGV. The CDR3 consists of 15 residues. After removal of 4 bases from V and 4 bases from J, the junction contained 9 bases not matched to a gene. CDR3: CASSSNTGAGETQYF. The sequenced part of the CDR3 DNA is TGTGCCAGCAGCTCAAATACAGGGGCGGGAGAGACC.

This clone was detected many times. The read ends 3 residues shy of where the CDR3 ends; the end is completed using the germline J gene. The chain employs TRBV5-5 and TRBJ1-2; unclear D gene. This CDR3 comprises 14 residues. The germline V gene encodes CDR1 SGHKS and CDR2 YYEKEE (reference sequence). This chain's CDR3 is CASSLGGQDGGYTF. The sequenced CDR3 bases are TGTGCCAGCAGCTTGGGCGGGCAGGACGGAGGC.

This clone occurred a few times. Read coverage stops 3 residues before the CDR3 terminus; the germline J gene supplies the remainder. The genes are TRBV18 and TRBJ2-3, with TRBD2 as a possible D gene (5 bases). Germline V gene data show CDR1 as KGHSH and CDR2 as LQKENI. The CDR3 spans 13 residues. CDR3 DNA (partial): TGTGCCAGCTCACCAGGACTTGGGGAGACG. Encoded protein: CASSPGLGET. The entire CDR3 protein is CASSPGLGETQYF.

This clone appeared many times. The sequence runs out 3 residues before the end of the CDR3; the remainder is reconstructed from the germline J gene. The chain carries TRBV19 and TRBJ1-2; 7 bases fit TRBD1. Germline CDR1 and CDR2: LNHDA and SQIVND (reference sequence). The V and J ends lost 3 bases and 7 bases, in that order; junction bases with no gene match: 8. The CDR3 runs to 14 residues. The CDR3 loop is CASSISQGPGGYTF. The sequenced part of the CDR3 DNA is TGTGCCAGTAGTATTTCACAGGGGCCCGGTGGC.

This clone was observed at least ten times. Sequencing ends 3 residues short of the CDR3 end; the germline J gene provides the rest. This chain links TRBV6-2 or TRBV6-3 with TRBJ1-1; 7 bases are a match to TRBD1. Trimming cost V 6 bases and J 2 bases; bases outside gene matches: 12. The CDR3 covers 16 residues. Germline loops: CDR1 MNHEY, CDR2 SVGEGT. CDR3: CASRNSRTGDNTEAFF. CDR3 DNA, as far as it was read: TGTGCCAGCAGAAACTCCCGGACAGGCGACAACACTGAA.

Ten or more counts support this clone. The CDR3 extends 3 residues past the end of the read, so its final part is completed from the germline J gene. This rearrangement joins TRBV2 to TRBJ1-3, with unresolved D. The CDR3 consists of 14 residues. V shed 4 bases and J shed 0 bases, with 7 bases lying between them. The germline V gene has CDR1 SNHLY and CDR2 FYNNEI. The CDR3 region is CASSGFSSGNTIYF. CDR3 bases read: TGTGCCAGCAGTGGGTTTAGCTCTGGAAACACC.

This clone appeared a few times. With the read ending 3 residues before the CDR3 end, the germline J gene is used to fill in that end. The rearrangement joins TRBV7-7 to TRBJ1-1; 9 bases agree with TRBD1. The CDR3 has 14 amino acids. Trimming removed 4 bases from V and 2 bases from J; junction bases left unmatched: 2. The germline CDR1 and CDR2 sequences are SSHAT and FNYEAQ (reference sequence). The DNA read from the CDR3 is TGTGCCAGCAGCTCGGGACAGGGCAACACTGAA. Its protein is CASSSGQGNTE. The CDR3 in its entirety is CASSSGQGNTEAFF.

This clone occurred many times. The CDR3 loop reads CASSVGGGAHNEQFF. CDR3 DNA (partial): TGTGCCAGCAGCGTAGGCGGGGGTGCTCACAATGAG. The rearrangement links TRBV9 to TRBJ2-1, with 7 positions matching TRBD2. The read halts 3 residues ahead of the CDR3 end, with the missing end drawn from the germline J gene. The ends lost 0 bases at V and 5 bases at J; junction bases unmatched: 5. The CDR3 is 15 amino acids. Germline loops: CDR1 SGDLS, CDR2 YYNGEE.

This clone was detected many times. The covered CDR3 bases are TGTGCCAGCAGTTATGTGACGAGCGGGGACTACCAAGAGACC. Protein sequence: CASSYVTSGDYQET. The whole CDR3 reads CASSYVTSGDYQETQYF. The chain couples TRBV6-2 or TRBV6-3 to TRBJ2-5; 7 bases agree with TRBD2. The CDR3 end is not reached by the read, which stops 3 residues before it; the germline J gene fills it in. The germline gives CDR1 MNHEY, CDR2 SVGEGT. Trimming cost V 3 bases and J 0 bases; bases outside gene matches: 10. The CDR3 extends over 17 amino acids.

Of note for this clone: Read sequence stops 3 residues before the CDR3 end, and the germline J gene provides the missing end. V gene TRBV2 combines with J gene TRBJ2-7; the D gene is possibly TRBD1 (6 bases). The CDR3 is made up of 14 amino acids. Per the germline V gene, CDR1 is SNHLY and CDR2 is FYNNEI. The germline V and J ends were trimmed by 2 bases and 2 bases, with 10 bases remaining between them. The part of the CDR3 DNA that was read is TGTGCCAGCAGTGAATCGGACAGAGCCTACGAG. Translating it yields CASSESDRAYE. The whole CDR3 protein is CASSESDRAYEQYF.